The sequence of this T cell receptor (beta chain) was determined in a study of T-cell memory formation after mild COVID-19. Study-level points and caveats: Later expanders leaned toward CD4+, whereas clones contracting from day 15 to 85 were balanced CD4/CD8. Researchers found some responding clones in pre-infection memory, a sign that cross-reactive memory joined.

The CDR3 runs to 14 residues. Looked up from germline, CDR1 is SNHLY and CDR2 is FYNNEI. The ends were cut back, 6 bases at V and 8 bases at J, with 17 bases in the middle. A note on this clonotype: Its antigen is unidentified.

MiXCR, applied by TCRdb to the 5' RACE reads, yields one record per CDR3 protein. The table lists about 350,000 distinct CDR3 sequences, approximately 14% of them singletons. The rearrangement links TRBV2 to TRBJ2-4; the D gene is possibly TRBD2 (6 bases). The sequence came from a man aged 18 to 30 who had mild COVID-19 (a few samples of this study predate the infection). Cell type and time point are not known. The sample was PBMCs or a T cell subset sorted from them (not recorded which). The CDR3 DNA follows: TGTGCCAGCAGGGAGGGACCGAATAAATACATTCAGTACTTC. This gives the protein CASREGPNKYIQYF.